The 16 T cell receptor beta chains in this list originate from one sample, sequenced in a study of CD8 T cells in ankylosing spondylitis. Using its own MiXCR run on the 5' RACE reads, TCRdb lists one record per CDR3 protein. The sample holds 200,000 to 250,000 distinct CDR3 sequences, 15% to 20% seen once. The antigens these receptors bind are not known. Study-wide points: The study identified a TCR beta motif of several highly homologous variants that appeared characteristic of ankylosing spondylitis blood.

The sample taken for sequencing was blood, either unsorted or a sorted T cell fraction (not recorded which). Receptors originate from a male donor with ankylosing spondylitis.

This clonotype was counted between two and nine times. The chain has TRBV25-1 and TRBJ2-1; 7 bases match TRBD1. CDR1 is MGHDK, CDR2 SYGVNS, per germline. Germline trimming cut 10 bases from V and 5 bases from J; bases unmatched to any gene: 8. This CDR3 is built from 13 residues. CDR3 in DNA: TGTGCCACCGAGAACAGGGGCAACAATGAGCAGTTCTTC. Its translation is CATENRGNNEQFF.

This clonotype has more than one count but fewer than ten. The chain is built from TRBV29-1 and TRBJ2-5, with D perhaps TRBD2 (5 bases). The CDR3 contains 18 residues. V dropped 1 base and J dropped 4 bases, with 25 bases sitting between them. Germline V gives CDR1 SQVTM, CDR2 ANQGSEA. The chain's CDR3 is CSVEGIAQEATMGETQYF. The CDR3, as DNA: TGCAGCGTTGAAGGCATCGCCCAGGAGGCCACAATGGGAGAGACCCAGTACTTC. The whole variable domain, filled in from reference TRBV29-1 and TRBJ2-5, reads SAVISQKPSRDICQRGTSLTIQCQVDSQVTMMFWYRQQPGQSLTLIATANQGSEATYESGFVIDKFPISRPNLTFSTLTVSNMSPEDSSIYLCSVEGIAQEATMGETQYFGPGTRLLVL.

This sequence joins TRBV7-9 and TRBJ2-3, with 14 bases fitting TRBD2. Losses at the gene ends were 6 bases for V and 3 bases for J; bases not matched to a gene: 8. CDR1 SEHNR and CDR2 FQNEAQ come from the germline V gene (reference sequence). The CDR3 has 17 residues. The CDR3 bases are TGTGCCAGCAGACCGGGACTAGCGGGGGTTGTGACAGATACGCAGTATTTT. Amino acids: CASRPGLAGVVTDTQYF.

Many counts were recorded for this clonotype. The V gene is TRBV29-1, the J gene TRBJ2-2; 10 positions match TRBD1. The CDR3 totals 12 residues. Germline CDR1 is SQVTM and CDR2 is ANQGSEA. V was clipped by 7 bases and J by 4 bases; unmatched bases: 0. CDR3 DNA sequence: TGCAGCGGGACAGGGGGCACCGGGGAGCTGTTTTTT. Encoded protein: CSGTGGTGELFF.

The chain joins TRBV27 to TRBJ2-1, with a possible D match to TRBD1 (6 bases). V dropped 6 bases and J dropped 8 bases, with 20 bases sitting between them. Germline lookup yields CDR1 MNHEY and CDR2 SMNVEV (reference sequence). The CDR3 loop spans 15 amino acids. The CDR3 bases are TGTGCCAGCAGCGCCAAGCTGACAGGTTTTCATGAGCAGTTCTTC. It encodes CASSAKLTGFHEQFF.

This rearrangement joins TRBV27 to TRBJ2-2; no firm D call. The CDR3 loop spans 13 amino acids. CDR1 is MNHEY, CDR2 SMNVEV, per germline (reference sequence). V lost 1 base and J lost 6, with 6 bases in between. CDR3 DNA: TGTGCCAGCAGTTTATTCGTCCCCGGGGAGCTGTTTTTT. Residues: CASSLFVPGELFF.

J is TRBJ2-1 and V is TRBV6-2 or TRBV6-3; D remains ambiguous. Germline CDR1 and CDR2: MNHEY and SVGEGT. CDR3 length: 15 amino acids. V lost 2 bases to trimming and J lost 0 bases, with 8 bases between them. CDR3 nucleotide sequence: TGTGCCAGCAGTTACCAGCCCCCCTCCTACAATGAGCAGTTCTTC. Encoded protein: CASSYQPPSYNEQFF.

This clonotype was detected only a few times. This chain links TRBV27 with TRBJ2-7; D gene ambiguous. CDR1 is MNHEY, CDR2 SMNVEV, per germline (reference sequence). This CDR3 has 15 residues. The V end was cut by 2 bases, the J end by 1 base, with 12 bases between. CDR3 loop: CASSLGGNPSYEQYF. DNA for the CDR3: TGTGCCAGCAGTTTAGGTGGGAACCCGTCCTACGAGCAGTACTTC.

This clonotype was found a few times. This chain joins TRBV2 and TRBJ1-1; 10 nucleotides match TRBD1. Per the germline V gene, CDR1 is SNHLY and CDR2 is FYNNEI. The CDR3 is 14 amino acids. Trimming cost V 6 bases and J 6 bases; bases outside gene matches: 7. The CDR3 coding sequence is TGTGCCAGCAGAGGGGACAGGGGCGGATCTGAAGCTTTCTTT. Translation: CASRGDRGGSEAFF.

The sample holds a few counts of this clonotype. V is TRBV15 and J is TRBJ2-4; 11 nucleotides align to TRBD1. CDR1 is LNHNV and CDR2 is YYDKDF in the germline V gene (reference sequence). V was pared by 0 bases and J by 8 bases, with 9 bases of the junction left unmatched. The CDR3 has 17 residues. CDR3 coding DNA: TGTGCCACCAGCAGAGATGGGTTGGGACAGGGGGTTGACATTCAGTACTTC. As protein: CATSRDGLGQGVDIQYF.

There are a few counts of this clonotype. The rearrangement links TRBV4-3 to TRBJ2-2, with D maybe TRBD2 (6 bases). Germline values: CDR1 LGHNA, CDR2 YSLEER. V shed 3 bases and J shed 6 bases, with 14 bases lying between them. The CDR3 totals 15 residues. Written as DNA, the CDR3 is TGCGCCAGCAGCCAGAAGGGGTGGGGGGCCGGGGAGCTGTTTTTT. Translation gives CASSQKGWGAGELFF.

The chain links TRBV30 to TRBJ2-7; TRBD2 matches at 8 bases. The CDR3 is 13 residues long. Germline CDR1 is GTSNPN and CDR2 is SVGIG (reference sequence). V shed 5 bases and J 4 bases; nucleotides not matched to a gene: 7. The CDR3 DNA is TGTGCCTGGGTCCGGGAGGGCGAGTACGAGCAGTACTTC. The encoded protein is CAWVREGEYEQYF.

This clonotype was detected a few times. The genes are TRBV15 and TRBJ2-3; 7 bases are shared with TRBD2. The CDR3 covers 16 residues. Germline loops: CDR1 LNHNV, CDR2 YYDKDF (reference sequence). The trim removed 0 bases at V and 6 bases at J, leaving 9 bases unmatched. The DNA for the CDR3 is TGTGCCACCAGCAGAGACCCAGCGGGGAGCAGGGATACGCAGTATTTT. This encodes CATSRDPAGSRDTQYF.

The chain joins TRBV7-3 to TRBJ2-7; 9 bases line up with TRBD2. The length of the CDR3 is 15 residues. The trim removed 0 bases at V and 7 bases at J, leaving 7 bases unmatched. The germline V gene encodes CDR1 SGHTA and CDR2 FQGTGA. The CDR3 bases are TGTGCCAGCAGCTTAACAGTAGCGGGAGAGCGTGAGCAGTACTTC. Encoded protein: CASSLTVAGEREQYF.

There are many counts of this clonotype. J is TRBJ2-3 and V is TRBV19, with 8 positions matching TRBD1. Germline V lookup: CDR1 LNHDA, CDR2 SQIVND (reference sequence). The V and J ends lost 7 bases and 3 bases, in that order; junction bases with no gene match: 9. This CDR3 is built from 15 residues. CDR3 DNA: TGTGCCAGTACCCAGACAGGGGAGGAGACAGATACGCAGTATTTT. This sequence encodes CASTQTGEETDTQYF. Complete variable domain (other parts from reference TRBV19 and TRBJ2-3): DGGITQSPKYLFRKEGQNVTLSCEQNLNHDAMYWYRQDPGQGLRLIYYSQIVNDFQKGDIAEGYSVSREKKESFPLTVTSAQKNPTAFYLCASTQTGEETDTQYFGPGTRLTVL.

CDR3 DNA: TGTGCCTGGGGTAAACTAGCGGGGGGGGTCGATGGGCAGTTCTTC. Translated: CAWGKLAGGVDGQFF. The chain employs TRBV30 and TRBJ2-1; 13 bases line up with TRBD2. J gave up 12 bases and V 5 bases, and 13 bases lay outside the gene matches. Germline values: CDR1 GTSNPN, CDR2 SVGIG (reference sequence). The CDR3 has 15 amino acids. The full variable domain, completed using reference TRBV30 and TRBJ2-1, is SQTIHQWPATLVQPVGSPLSLECTVEGTSNPNLYWYRQAAGRGLQLLFYSVGIGQISSEVPQNLSASRPQDRQFILSSKKLLLSDSGFYLCAWGKLAGGVDGQFFGPGTRLTVL.